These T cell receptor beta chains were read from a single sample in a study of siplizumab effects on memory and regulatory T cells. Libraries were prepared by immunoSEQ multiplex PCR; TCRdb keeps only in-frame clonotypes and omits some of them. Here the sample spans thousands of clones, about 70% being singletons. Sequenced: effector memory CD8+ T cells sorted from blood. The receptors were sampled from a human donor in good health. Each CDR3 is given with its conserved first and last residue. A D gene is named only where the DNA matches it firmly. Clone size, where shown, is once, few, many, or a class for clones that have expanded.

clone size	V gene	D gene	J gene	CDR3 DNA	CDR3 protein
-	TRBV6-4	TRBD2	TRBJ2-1	TGTGCCAGCAGTCGTCTAGCGGGAGAAGGCAATGAGCAGTTCTTC	CASSRLAGEGNEQFF
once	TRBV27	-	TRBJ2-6	TGTGCCAGCAGTGCCCTACGCTGGCTACAAAGTCGGGCCAACGTCCTGACTTTC	CASSALRWLQSRANVLTF
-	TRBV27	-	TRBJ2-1	TGTGCCAGCCGGGACGGAGGTGGCTACAATGAGCAGTTCTTC	CASRDGGGYNEQFF
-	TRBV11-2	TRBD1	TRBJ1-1	TGTGCCAGCAGCTTAGGGACAGGGGGTTATAAGACTGAAGCTTTCTTT	CASSLGTGGYKTEAFF
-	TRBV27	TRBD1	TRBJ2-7	TGTGCCAGCAGTTCGACAGGGAGCTCCTACGAGCAGTACTTC	CASSSTGSSYEQYF
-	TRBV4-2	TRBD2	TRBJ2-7	TGTGCCAGCAGCCAAGGGACTAGCGGGGGGGACGAGCAGTACTTC	CASSQGTSGGDEQYF
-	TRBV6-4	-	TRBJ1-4	TGTGCCAGCAGTGAAGGGGCGGGCGTTAATGAAAAACTGTTTTTT	CASSEGAGVNEKLFF
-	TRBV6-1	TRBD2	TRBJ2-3	TGTGCCAGCAGTGAAGCTAGCGGGAGCCCAGATACGCAGTATTTT	CASSEASGSPDTQYF
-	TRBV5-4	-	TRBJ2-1	TGTGCCAGCAGCTCGGGGGAAACTTACAATGAGCAGTTCTTC	CASSSGETYNEQFF
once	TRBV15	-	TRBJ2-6	TGTGCCACCAGCCGGAGTATCTCTGGGGCCAACGTCCTGACTTTC	CATSRSISGANVLTF
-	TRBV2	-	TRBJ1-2	TGTGCCAGCAGTGAAGGGGGGTCCGGCTATGGCTACACCTTC	CASSEGGSGYGYTF
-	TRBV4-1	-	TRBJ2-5	TGCGCCAGCAGCCAACCCGGGACCTGGGGAGAGACCCAGTACTTC	CASSQPGTWGETQYF
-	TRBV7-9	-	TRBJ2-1	TGTGCCAGCAGCTTAGACAGCTTATCCTACAATGAGCAGTTCTTC	CASSLDSLSYNEQFF
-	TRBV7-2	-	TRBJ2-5	TGTGCCAGCAGCCGATACACGGGGATCGTTGGGGAGACCCAGTACTTC	CASSRYTGIVGETQYF
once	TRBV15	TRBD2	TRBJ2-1	TGTGCCACCAGCAGAGATCGGGAGGCCTACAATGAGCAGTTCTTC	CATSRDREAYNEQFF
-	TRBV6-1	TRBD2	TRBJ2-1	TGTGCCAGCAGGTACAGCGGGAGATCCTACAATGAGCAGTTCTTC	CASRYSGRSYNEQFF
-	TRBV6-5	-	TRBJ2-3	TGTGCCAGCTCGACAGCTAGCACAGATACGCAGTATTTT	CASSTASTDTQYF
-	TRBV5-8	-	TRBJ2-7	TGTGCCAGCAGCTTCGCTATGGGACTGTCGAACTCCTACGAGCAGTACTTC	CASSFAMGLSNSYEQYF
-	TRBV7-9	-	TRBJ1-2	TGTGCCAGCAGCTTGGTGGAGGGAGTTTATGGCTACACCTTC	CASSLVEGVYGYTF
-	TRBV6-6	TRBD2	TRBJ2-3	TGTGCCAGCAGTTATACTAGCGGGAGCACAGATACGCAGTATTTT	CASSYTSGSTDTQYF
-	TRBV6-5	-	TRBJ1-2	TGTGCCAGCAGAGCACAAGACTATGGCTACACCTTC	CASRAQDYGYTF
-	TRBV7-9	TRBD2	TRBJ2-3	TGTGCCAGCAGCTTACTAGCGGGAGGGCCGCCAGATACGCAGTATTTT	CASSLLAGGPPDTQYF
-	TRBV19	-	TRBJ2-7	TGTGCCAGTAGTATTGCTGGTTACGAGCAGTACTTC	CASSIAGYEQYF
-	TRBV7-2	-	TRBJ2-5	TGTGCCAGCACCAGGGGGGTGATCCCAGGGAGAGAGACCCAGTACTTC	CASTRGVIPGRETQYF
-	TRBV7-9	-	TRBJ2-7	TGTGCCAGCAGCCTCTCACCCGGTGGAGGAGGGCACGAGCAGTACTTC	CASSLSPGGGGHEQYF
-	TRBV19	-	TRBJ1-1	TGTGCCAGTGGTCCCGAGAACACTGAAGCTTTCTTT	CASGPENTEAFF
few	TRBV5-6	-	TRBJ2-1	TGTGCCAGCAGCCCCGCGTTGGGCGGTGGCTACGATAATGAGCAGTTCTTC	CASSPALGGGYDNEQFF
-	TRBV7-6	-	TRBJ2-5	TGTGCCAGCAGCTTGGTCCAGGGTAGGCAAGAGACCCAGTACTTC	CASSLVQGRQETQYF
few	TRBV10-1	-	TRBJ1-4	TGCGCCAGCAGCGAGGGACCACGGAATGAAAAACTGTTTTTT	CASSEGPRNEKLFF
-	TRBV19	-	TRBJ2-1	TGTGCCAGTGACGCGGGGTCGAACTACAATGAGCAGTTCTTC	CASDAGSNYNEQFF
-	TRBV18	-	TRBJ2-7	TGTGCCAGCTCACGGAAGGGGGCTGGAGCCTATCCGGAGGGCACCTACGAGCAGTACTTC	CASSRKGAGAYPEGTYEQYF
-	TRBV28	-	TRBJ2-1	TGTGCCAGCAGTTTATATGAAGGTGAAGGCTACAATGAGCAGTTCTTC	CASSLYEGEGYNEQFF
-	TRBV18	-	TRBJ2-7	TGTGCCAGCTCACCAGACACGTACGAGCAGTACTTC	CASSPDTYEQYF
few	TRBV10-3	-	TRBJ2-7	TGTGCCATCAGTGAAGGGCTCTCCTACGAGCAGTACTTC	CAISEGLSYEQYF
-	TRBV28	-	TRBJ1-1	TGTGCCAGCAGTCCGGGCAGGGAGGTCACTGAAGCTTTCTTT	CASSPGREVTEAFF
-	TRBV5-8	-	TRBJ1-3	TGTGCCAGCAGCTTGGTCGGGCAGCTCTCTGGAAACACCATATATTTT	CASSLVGQLSGNTIYF